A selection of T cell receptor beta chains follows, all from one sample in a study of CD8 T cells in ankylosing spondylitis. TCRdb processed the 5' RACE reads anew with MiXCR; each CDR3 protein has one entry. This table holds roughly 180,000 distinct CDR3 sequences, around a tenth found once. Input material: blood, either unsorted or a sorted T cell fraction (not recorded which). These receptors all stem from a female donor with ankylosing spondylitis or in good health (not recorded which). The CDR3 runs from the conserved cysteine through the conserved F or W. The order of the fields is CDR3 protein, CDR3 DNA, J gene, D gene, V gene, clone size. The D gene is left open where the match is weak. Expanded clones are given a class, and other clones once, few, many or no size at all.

CDR3aa: CATSDLLHEQFF
CDR3nt: TGTGCCACCAGTGATTTGCTCCATGAGCAGTTCTTC
j_gene: TRBJ2-1
d_gene: -
v_gene: TRBV24-1
abundance: few

CDR3aa: CASSIQTSDGNEQFF
CDR3nt: TGTGCCAGTAGTATCCAGACTAGCGACGGCAATGAGCAGTTCTTC
j_gene: TRBJ2-1
d_gene: TRBD2
v_gene: TRBV19
abundance: -

CDR3aa: CASKPGHLSYEQYF
CDR3nt: TGTGCCAGCAAACCGGGACACCTCTCCTACGAGCAGTACTTC
j_gene: TRBJ2-7
d_gene: -
v_gene: TRBV28
abundance: many

CDR3aa: CASSFSYRNSYEQYF
CDR3nt: TGTGCCAGCAGTTTCTCTTACAGGAACTCCTACGAGCAGTACTTC
j_gene: TRBJ2-7
d_gene: -
v_gene: TRBV28
abundance: few

CDR3aa: CASSLSALAEYSYNEQFF
CDR3nt: TGTGCCAGCAGTTTATCCGCCCTAGCGGAATACTCCTACAATGAGCAGTTCTTC
j_gene: TRBJ2-1
d_gene: TRBD2
v_gene: TRBV27
abundance: few

CDR3aa: CASSLPTGLSNSYNEQFF
CDR3nt: TGTGCCAGCAGCTTACCAACAGGCCTAAGTAACTCCTACAATGAGCAGTTCTTC
j_gene: TRBJ2-1
d_gene: -
v_gene: TRBV7-8
abundance: many

CDR3aa: CASSFRDNEQFF
CDR3nt: TGCGCCAGCAGCTTCAGAGACAATGAGCAGTTCTTC
j_gene: TRBJ2-1
d_gene: -
v_gene: TRBV5-1
abundance: few

CDR3aa: CASSATGGETQYF
CDR3nt: TGTGCCAGCAGTGCGACAGGAGGAGAGACCCAGTACTTC
j_gene: TRBJ2-5
d_gene: -
v_gene: TRBV6-1
abundance: few

CDR3aa: CATILGGLPIDLAKNIQYF
CDR3nt: TGTGCCACCATTCTTGGGGGTCTCCCCATTGACCTAGCCAAAAACATTCAGTACTTC
j_gene: TRBJ2-4
d_gene: -
v_gene: TRBV24-1
abundance: many

CDR3aa: CASSLRVLDTQYF
CDR3nt: TGTGCCAGCAGCTTAAGGGTCCTCGATACGCAGTATTTT
j_gene: TRBJ2-3
d_gene: -
v_gene: TRBV7-8
abundance: once

CDR3aa: CSALDNNEQFF
CDR3nt: TGCAGCGCTCTTGATAACAATGAGCAGTTCTTC
j_gene: TRBJ2-1
d_gene: -
v_gene: TRBV29-1
abundance: many

CDR3aa: CASSSGTGGGGGNQPQHF
CDR3nt: TGTGCCAGCAGCTCCGGGACAGGGGGCGGAGGCGGCAATCAGCCCCAGCATTTT
j_gene: TRBJ1-5
d_gene: -
v_gene: TRBV21-1
abundance: -

CDR3aa: CASSYSRTGVVGAFF
CDR3nt: TGTGCCAGCAGCTATTCACGCACGGGGGTCGTTGGGGCTTTCTTT
j_gene: TRBJ1-1
d_gene: -
v_gene: TRBV21-1
abundance: -

CDR3aa: CASMGPSDSGANVLTF
CDR3nt: TGTGCCAGCATGGGGCCCTCGGACTCTGGGGCCAACGTCCTGACTTTC
j_gene: TRBJ2-6
d_gene: -
v_gene: TRBV7-8
abundance: few

CDR3aa: CASSLRGLALEQYF
CDR3nt: TGTGCCAGCAGTTTAAGGGGGCTAGCACTCGAGCAGTACTTC
j_gene: TRBJ2-7
d_gene: TRBD1
v_gene: TRBV27
abundance: -

CDR3aa: CASSIDGVSTEAFF
CDR3nt: TGTGCCAGTAGTATAGATGGAGTATCCACTGAAGCTTTCTTT
j_gene: TRBJ1-1
d_gene: -
v_gene: TRBV19
abundance: -

CDR3aa: CASSLDNTEAFF
CDR3nt: TGTGCCAGCAGCTTAGACAACACTGAAGCTTTCTTT
j_gene: TRBJ1-1
d_gene: -
v_gene: TRBV7-2
abundance: many

CDR3aa: CSARANEQFF
CDR3nt: TGCAGTGCTAGAGCGAATGAGCAGTTCTTC
j_gene: TRBJ2-1
d_gene: -
v_gene: TRBV20-1
abundance: -

CDR3aa: CSARTTGYEQYF
CDR3nt: TGCAGTGCTAGAACTACGGGTTACGAGCAGTACTTC
j_gene: TRBJ2-7
d_gene: -
v_gene: TRBV20-1
abundance: many

CDR3aa: CASSLSTAAYEQYF
CDR3nt: TGTGCCAGCAGTTTATCTACGGCAGCCTACGAGCAGTACTTC
j_gene: TRBJ2-7
d_gene: -
v_gene: TRBV27
abundance: -

CDR3aa: CASSLGQGSGYTF
CDR3nt: TGTGCCAGCAGCCTCGGACAGGGGAGTGGCTACACCTTC
j_gene: TRBJ1-2
d_gene: TRBD1
v_gene: TRBV9
abundance: few

CDR3aa: CASSWGSNLYEQYF
CDR3nt: TGTGCCAGCAGTTGGGGTAGCAACCTTTACGAGCAGTACTTC
j_gene: TRBJ2-7
d_gene: -
v_gene: TRBV6-2/TRBV6-3
abundance: -

CDR3aa: CASSVVPGTGGAGPEAFF
CDR3nt: TGTGCCAGCAGCGTAGTCCCCGGGACAGGGGGCGCAGGACCTGAAGCTTTCTTT
j_gene: TRBJ1-1
d_gene: TRBD1
v_gene: TRBV9
abundance: few

CDR3aa: CASSRSSFHYEQYF
CDR3nt: TGTGCCAGCAGCAGGTCGTCCTTCCACTACGAGCAGTACTTC
j_gene: TRBJ2-7
d_gene: -
v_gene: TRBV27
abundance: few

CDR3aa: CSARLSDGNTIYF
CDR3nt: TGCAGTGCCCGGTTGAGTGATGGAAACACCATATATTTT
j_gene: TRBJ1-3
d_gene: -
v_gene: TRBV20-1
abundance: -

CDR3aa: CASSLGPSGSSTDTQYF
CDR3nt: TGTGCCAGCAGTTTAGGCCCTAGCGGTTCTAGCACAGATACGCAGTATTTT
j_gene: TRBJ2-3
d_gene: TRBD2
v_gene: TRBV7-9
abundance: few

CDR3aa: CASSSEPHYNEQFF
CDR3nt: TGTGCCAGCAGCTCGGAACCCCACTACAATGAGCAGTTCTTC
j_gene: TRBJ2-1
d_gene: -
v_gene: TRBV12-3/TRBV12-4
abundance: many

CDR3aa: CASSLELNTEAFF
CDR3nt: TGTGCCAGCAGTCTAGAACTGAACACTGAAGCTTTCTTT
j_gene: TRBJ1-1
d_gene: -
v_gene: TRBV12-3/TRBV12-4
abundance: many

CDR3aa: CASSYEQGPELFF
CDR3nt: TGTGCCAGCAGTTACGAACAGGGGCCGGAGCTGTTTTTT
j_gene: TRBJ2-2
d_gene: TRBD1
v_gene: TRBV6-5
abundance: -

CDR3aa: CASSHGLANEQFF
CDR3nt: TGTGCCAGCAGTCACGGACTAGCGAATGAGCAGTTCTTC
j_gene: TRBJ2-1
d_gene: TRBD2
v_gene: TRBV27
abundance: few

CDR3aa: CASEWVGGGQAFF
CDR3nt: TGTGCCAGTGAGTGGGTAGGGGGCGGTCAAGCTTTCTTT
j_gene: TRBJ1-1
d_gene: TRBD1
v_gene: TRBV19
abundance: once

CDR3aa: CASSLGPGQVGLEAFF
CDR3nt: TGCGCCAGCAGCTTGGGTCCGGGACAAGTGGGGCTGGAAGCTTTCTTT
j_gene: TRBJ1-1
d_gene: -
v_gene: TRBV5-1
abundance: many

CDR3aa: CASSYMDGYEQYF
CDR3nt: TGTGCCAGCAGTTACATGGACGGATACGAGCAGTACTTC
j_gene: TRBJ2-7
d_gene: -
v_gene: TRBV6-2/TRBV6-3
abundance: few

CDR3aa: CAWSDQGPDTQYF
CDR3nt: TGTGCCTGGAGTGATCAGGGCCCAGATACGCAGTATTTT
j_gene: TRBJ2-3
d_gene: -
v_gene: TRBV30
abundance: few

CDR3aa: CASSQDPWSDEQYF
CDR3nt: TGTGCCAGTTCCCAGGACCCCTGGAGCGACGAGCAGTACTTC
j_gene: TRBJ2-7
d_gene: -
v_gene: TRBV2
abundance: few

CDR3aa: CSARGYTGELFF
CDR3nt: TGCAGTGCAAGGGGATACACCGGGGAGCTGTTTTTT
j_gene: TRBJ2-2
d_gene: -
v_gene: TRBV20-1
abundance: few

CDR3aa: CASTQSALIRQFF
CDR3nt: TGTGCCAGCACCCAAAGCGCCCTTATTCGGCAGTTCTTC
j_gene: TRBJ2-1
d_gene: -
v_gene: TRBV12-3/TRBV12-4
abundance: -

CDR3aa: CASSLPGTREDTQYF
CDR3nt: TGTGCCAGCAGCTTACCCGGGACGCGAGAAGATACGCAGTATTTT
j_gene: TRBJ2-3
d_gene: -
v_gene: TRBV7-9
abundance: many

CDR3aa: CASSQDRGTSGNEQFF
CDR3nt: TGCGCCAGCAGCCAAGATAGAGGGACTAGCGGCAATGAGCAGTTCTTC
j_gene: TRBJ2-1
d_gene: TRBD2
v_gene: TRBV4-3
abundance: many